This section outlines one T cell receptor (beta chain) sequence together with its context. As yet, its antigen is unknown. Germline values: CDR1 WNHNN, CDR2 SYGVQD (reference sequence). The CDR3 loop spans 14 amino acids. Trimming cost V 4 bases and J 0 bases, with 8 bases left between them. They ran version v3.0 of the immunoSEQ assay at survey level. Data came from immunoSEQ multiplex PCR; TCRdb stores just in-frame clones and leaves some out. The table records tens of thousands of clones, 90% to 95% of them present only once. The sample belongs to a study of long-term antiretroviral therapy in people with HIV. Study-level results: Diversity measured after ART increased yet remained under transplant donor controls.

Here the sequenced sample was unsorted PBMCs, taken roughly 6.2 years after starting antiretroviral therapy. The chain recombines TRBV10-1 with TRBJ2-3; D unresolved. The sequence was obtained from a man aged 25-45 years with HIV. The CDR3 here is CASSVRQSTDTQYF. The CDR3 DNA reads as TGCGCCAGCAGTGTTCGACAAAGCACAGATACGCAGTATTTT.